These 9 T cell receptor beta chains were all obtained from the same sample, sequenced in a study of CD4 and CD8 cells across lung adenocarcinoma regions. MiXCR, applied by TCRdb to the PCR reads, yields one record per CDR3 protein. Of 3,200 or so distinct CDR3 sequences listed, under 50% are singletons. The sample consisted of CD8+ T cells from the center of a lung tumor. The receptors were gathered from a male donor with lung adenocarcinoma. The CD4 and CD8 labels of this study may be unreliable.

The chain combines TRBV10-2 with TRBJ2-5; maybe TRBD2 (6 bases). Per germline, CDR1 WSHSY and CDR2 SAAADI. V was cut by 6 bases and J by 5 bases, with 13 bases left in between. The CDR3 is made up of 13 amino acids. The CDR3 region is CASRLGTRETQYF. CDR3 sequence (DNA): TGCGCCAGCAGACTAGGGACTCGTGAGACCCAGTACTTC.

The V gene is TRBV10-2, the J gene TRBJ2-1; D perhaps matches TRBD1 (5 bases). The CDR3 is 17 amino acids. V was cut by 4 bases and J by 1 base, with 17 bases left in between. Germline lookup yields CDR1 WSHSY and CDR2 SAAADI. The CDR3 DNA reads as TGCGCCAGCAGTGGTAAGGGGCAGGGTTGGTCCTACAATGAGCAGTTCTTC. Translation: CASSGKGQGWSYNEQFF.

The table lists this clonotype with a few counts. V is TRBV6-4 and J is TRBJ2-3; 7 bases are a match to TRBD2. Trimming at V came to 2 bases and at J to 2 bases, leaving 4 bases not matched to a gene. The CDR3 is made up of 15 amino acids. Germline assignment: CDR1 MRHNA and CDR2 SNTAGT. In DNA, the CDR3 is TGTGCCAGCAGTGACGGTGCGGGAGACACAGATACGCAGTATTTT. Its protein product is CASSDGAGDTDTQYF.

The V call is TRBV6-1, the J call TRBJ2-2, with a possible D match to TRBD2 (5 bases). This CDR3 spans 16 amino acids. Trimming removed 2 bases at V and 4 bases at J, with 14 bases between. In germline, CDR1 is MNHNS, CDR2 SASEGT. The CDR3 DNA reads as TGTGCCAGCAGTGAAATAGTGGGAGTGGGCACCGGGGAGCTGTTTTTT. Its translation: CASSEIVGVGTGELFF.

This clonotype is classed as medium-sized. The chain is built from TRBV6-4 and TRBJ2-3, with TRBD2 matching 8 bases. The J segment lost 0 bases and the V segment lost 2 bases, leaving 4 bases of the junction unmatched. CDR3 length: 16 amino acids. CDR1 is MRHNA and CDR2 is SNTAGT in the germline V gene. The CDR3 sequence is CASSDGAGASTDTQYF. The CDR3 nucleotides read TGTGCCAGCAGTGACGGAGCGGGGGCTAGCACAGATACGCAGTATTTT.

The chain employs TRBV7-2 and TRBJ2-3; TRBD2 might be the D (5 bases). The CDR3 runs 15 residues. V was pared by 1 base and J by 1 base, with 9 bases between. CDR1 is SGHTA, CDR2 FQGNSA, per germline. The CDR3 loop is CASSLDSGGTDTQYF. CDR3 sequence (DNA): TGTGCCAGCAGCTTAGACAGCGGAGGCACAGATACGCAGTATTTT. Combining the CDR3 with reference TRBV7-2 and TRBJ2-3 gives the whole variable domain GAGVSQSPSNKVTEKGKDVELRCDPISGHTALYWYRQSLGQGLEFLIYFQGNSAPDKSGLPSDRFSAERTGGSVSTLTIQRTQQEDSAVYLCASSLDSGGTDTQYFGPGTRLTVL.

In regard to this clonotype: The junction differs from germline at one of its ends, possibly a read error. The chain has TRBV6-1 and TRBJ2-1; TRBD2 matches 10 bases. CDR1 is MNHNS, CDR2 SASEGT, per germline. The CDR3 length is 17 residues. As DNA, the CDR3 is TGTGCCAGCAGACAAGGGCTAGCGGGAGCTCGTTACGATGAGCAGTTTTTT. It yields the protein CASRQGLAGARYDEQFF.

Relative to its sample, this clonotype is large. V is TRBV27 and J is TRBJ2-1; 16 bases map to TRBD2. The J segment lost 12 bases and the V segment lost 9 bases, leaving 8 bases of the junction unmatched. This CDR3 is built from 14 residues. Germline V gives CDR1 MNHEY, CDR2 SMNVEV (reference sequence). CDR3 nucleotides: TGTGCCAGTACACCGGGACTAGCGGGAGGGTGGCAGTTCTTC. It encodes CASTPGLAGGWQFF.

The chain employs TRBV6-4 and TRBJ2-1, with no clear D. The CDR3 runs 14 residues. Germline V gene data show CDR1 as MRHNA and CDR2 as SNTAGT. V lost 0 bases to trimming and J lost 2 bases, with 5 bases between them. The CDR3 protein is CASSDSRPYNEQFF. In DNA, the CDR3 is TGTGCCAGCAGTGACTCCCGTCCCTACAATGAGCAGTTCTTC.